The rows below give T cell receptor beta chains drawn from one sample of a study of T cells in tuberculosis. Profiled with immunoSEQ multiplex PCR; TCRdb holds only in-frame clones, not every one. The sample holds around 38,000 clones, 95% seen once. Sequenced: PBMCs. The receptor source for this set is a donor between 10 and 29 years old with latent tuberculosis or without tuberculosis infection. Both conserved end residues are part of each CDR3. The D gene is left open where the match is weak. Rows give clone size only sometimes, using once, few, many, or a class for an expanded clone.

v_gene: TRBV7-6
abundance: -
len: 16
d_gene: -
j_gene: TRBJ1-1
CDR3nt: TGTGCCAGCAGCTTAGCACCAGACGAGGTGGGCACTGAAGCTTTCTTT
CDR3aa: CASSLAPDEVGTEAFF

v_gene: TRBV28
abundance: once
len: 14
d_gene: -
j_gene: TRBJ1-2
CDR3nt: TGTGCCAGCAGTTTGGACAGAATTACCTATGGCTACACCTTC
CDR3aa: CASSLDRITYGYTF

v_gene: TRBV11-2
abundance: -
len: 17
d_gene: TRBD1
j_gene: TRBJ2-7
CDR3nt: TGTGCCAGCAGCACCCACCGGGACAGGGGGCGCGGCTACGAGCAGTACTTC
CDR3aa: CASSTHRDRGRGYEQYF

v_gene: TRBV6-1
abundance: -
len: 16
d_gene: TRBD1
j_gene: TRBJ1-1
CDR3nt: TGTGCCAGCAGCGAATCCGGGACAGGGGCCTGGACTGAAGCTTTCTTT
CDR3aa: CASSESGTGAWTEAFF

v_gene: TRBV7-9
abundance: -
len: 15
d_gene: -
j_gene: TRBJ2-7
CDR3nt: TGTGCCAGCAGCGTGTATGGGACTCTGGCCTACGAGCAGTACTTC
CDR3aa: CASSVYGTLAYEQYF

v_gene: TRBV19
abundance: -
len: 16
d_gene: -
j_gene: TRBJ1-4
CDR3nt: TGTGCCAGTAAATCGGGGGGCTTAGCAACTAATGAAAAACTGTTTTTT
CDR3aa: CASKSGGLATNEKLFF

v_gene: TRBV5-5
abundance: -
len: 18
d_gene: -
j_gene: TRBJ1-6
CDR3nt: TGTGCCAGCAGCTCGATATACCGGGACACTCTCCTTAATTCACCCCTCCACTTT
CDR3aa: CASSSIYRDTLLNSPLHF

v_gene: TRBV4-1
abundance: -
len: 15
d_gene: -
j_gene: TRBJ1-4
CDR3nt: TGCGCCAGCAGCCAAATTATTGCAACTAATGAAAAACTGTTTTTT
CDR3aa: CASSQIIATNEKLFF

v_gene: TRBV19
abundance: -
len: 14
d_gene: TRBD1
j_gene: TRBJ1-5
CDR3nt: TGTGCCAGTAGCCTGACAGGGTATCATCAGCCCCAGCATTTT
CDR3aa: CASSLTGYHQPQHF

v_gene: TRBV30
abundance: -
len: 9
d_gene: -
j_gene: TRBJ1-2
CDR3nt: TGTGCTGCGGAGGGCTACTACACCTTC
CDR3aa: CAAEGYYTF

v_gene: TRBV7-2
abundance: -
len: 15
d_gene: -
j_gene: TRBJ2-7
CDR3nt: TGTGCCAGCAGCCCTACGGAAGGACTGACATACGAGCAGTACTTC
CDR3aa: CASSPTEGLTYEQYF

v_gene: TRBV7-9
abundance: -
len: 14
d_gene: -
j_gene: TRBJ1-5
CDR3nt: TGTGCCAGCAGCTTGTTGTCAGAGGCACAGCCCCAGCATTTT
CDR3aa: CASSLLSEAQPQHF

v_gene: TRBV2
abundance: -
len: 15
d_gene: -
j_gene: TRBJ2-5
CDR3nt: TGTGCCAGCAGTCCCTCAGGGGCCGGAGTTGTGACCCAGTACTTC
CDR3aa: CASSPSGAGVVTQYF

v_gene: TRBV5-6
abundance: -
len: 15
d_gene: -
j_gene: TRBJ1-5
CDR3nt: TGTGCCAGCAGCTTGGAAGGGACTCGGGGTCAGCCCCAGCATTTT
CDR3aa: CASSLEGTRGQPQHF

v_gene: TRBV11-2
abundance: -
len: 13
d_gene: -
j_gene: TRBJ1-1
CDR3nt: TGTGCCAGCAGCGCAGGGGCTCGGGCTGAAGCTTTCTTT
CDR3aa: CASSAGARAEAFF

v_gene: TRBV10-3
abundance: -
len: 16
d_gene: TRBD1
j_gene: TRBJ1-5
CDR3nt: TGTGCCATCAGTCGGGACAGGGGTGTGAGCAATCAGCCCCAGCATTTT
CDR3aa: CAISRDRGVSNQPQHF

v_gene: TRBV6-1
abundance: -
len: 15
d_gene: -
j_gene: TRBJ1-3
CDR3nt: TGTGCCAGCTTGAAGGCGGCGGGCTCTGGAAACACCATATATTTT
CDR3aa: CASLKAAGSGNTIYF

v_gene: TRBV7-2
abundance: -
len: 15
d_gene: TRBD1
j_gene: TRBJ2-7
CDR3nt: TGTGCCAGCAGCTCAAGCTTACAGGGGGGCTACGAGCAGTACTTC
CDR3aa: CASSSSLQGGYEQYF

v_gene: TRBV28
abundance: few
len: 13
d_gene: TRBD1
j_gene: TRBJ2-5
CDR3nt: TGTGCCAGCAGTTTGGGACAGTGGGAGACCCAGTACTTC
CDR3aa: CASSLGQWETQYF

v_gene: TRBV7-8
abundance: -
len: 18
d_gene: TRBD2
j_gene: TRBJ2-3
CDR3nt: TGTGCCAGCAGCTTTGATTCCCTAGCGGGGGAGAACACAGATACGCAGTATTTT
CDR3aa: CASSFDSLAGENTDTQYF

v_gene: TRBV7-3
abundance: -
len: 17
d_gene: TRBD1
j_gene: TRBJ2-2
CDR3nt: TGTGCCAGCAGCTCCCAAGGGGGCAACACGAACACCGGGGAGCTGTTTTTT
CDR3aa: CASSSQGGNTNTGELFF

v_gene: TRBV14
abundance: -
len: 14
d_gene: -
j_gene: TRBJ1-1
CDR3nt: TGTGCCAGCAGCCAAGGGAGGGTTGACACTGAAGCTTTCTTT
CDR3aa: CASSQGRVDTEAFF

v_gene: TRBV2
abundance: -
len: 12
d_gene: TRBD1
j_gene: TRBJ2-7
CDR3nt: TGTGCCAGCAGTGACGACAGGGAAAAGCAGTACTTC
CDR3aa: CASSDDREKQYF

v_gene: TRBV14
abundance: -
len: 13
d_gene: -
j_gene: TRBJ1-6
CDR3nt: TGTGCCAGCAGCCCTCGGTCGGGTTCACCCCTCCACTTT
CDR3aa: CASSPRSGSPLHF

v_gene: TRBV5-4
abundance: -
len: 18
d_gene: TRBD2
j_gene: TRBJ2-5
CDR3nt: TGTGCCAGCAGCCCCGTGGGGCGGAGCGGGGGAGCGGAAGAGACCCAGTACTTC
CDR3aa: CASSPVGRSGGAEETQYF

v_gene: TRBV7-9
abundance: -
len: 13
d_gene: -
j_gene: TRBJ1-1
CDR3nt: TGTGCCAGCAGCCTTCAGGGGAAAGCTGAAGCTTTCTTT
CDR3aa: CASSLQGKAEAFF